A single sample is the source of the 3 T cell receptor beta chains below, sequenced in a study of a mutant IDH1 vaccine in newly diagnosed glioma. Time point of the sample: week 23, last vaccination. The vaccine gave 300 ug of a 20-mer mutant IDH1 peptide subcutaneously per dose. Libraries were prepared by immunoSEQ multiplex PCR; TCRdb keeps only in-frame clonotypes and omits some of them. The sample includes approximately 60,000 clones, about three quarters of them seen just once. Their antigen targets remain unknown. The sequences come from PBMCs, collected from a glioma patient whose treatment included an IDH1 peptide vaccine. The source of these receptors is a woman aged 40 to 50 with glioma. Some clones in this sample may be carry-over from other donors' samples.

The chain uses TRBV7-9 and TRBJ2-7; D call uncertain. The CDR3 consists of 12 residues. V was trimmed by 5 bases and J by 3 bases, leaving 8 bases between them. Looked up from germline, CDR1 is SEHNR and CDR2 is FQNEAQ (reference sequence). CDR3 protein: CASSASYYEQYF. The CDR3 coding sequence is TGTGCCAGCAGCGCCTCATACTACGAGCAGTACTTC.

CDR3 sequence (DNA): TGTGCCAGCAGCTTAGGGCCTGCCAGGGCTAATTCACCCCTCCACTTT. It is translated as CASSLGPARANSPLHF. This chain uses TRBV11-2 with TRBJ1-6; a possible D gene is TRBD1 (5 bases). The ends were cut back, 1 base at V and 6 bases at J, with 13 bases in the middle. Germline loops: CDR1 SGHAT, CDR2 FQNNGV. CDR3 length: 16 amino acids.

DNA for the CDR3: TGTGCCAGCAACCCAGGTTCTAACTATGGCTACACCTTC. Translation gives CASNPGSNYGYTF. This rearrangement joins TRBV9 to TRBJ1-2; no firm D call. Trimming removed 6 bases at V and 0 bases at J, with 9 bases between. CDR1 is SGDLS, CDR2 YYNGEE, per germline. This CDR3 comprises 13 residues.